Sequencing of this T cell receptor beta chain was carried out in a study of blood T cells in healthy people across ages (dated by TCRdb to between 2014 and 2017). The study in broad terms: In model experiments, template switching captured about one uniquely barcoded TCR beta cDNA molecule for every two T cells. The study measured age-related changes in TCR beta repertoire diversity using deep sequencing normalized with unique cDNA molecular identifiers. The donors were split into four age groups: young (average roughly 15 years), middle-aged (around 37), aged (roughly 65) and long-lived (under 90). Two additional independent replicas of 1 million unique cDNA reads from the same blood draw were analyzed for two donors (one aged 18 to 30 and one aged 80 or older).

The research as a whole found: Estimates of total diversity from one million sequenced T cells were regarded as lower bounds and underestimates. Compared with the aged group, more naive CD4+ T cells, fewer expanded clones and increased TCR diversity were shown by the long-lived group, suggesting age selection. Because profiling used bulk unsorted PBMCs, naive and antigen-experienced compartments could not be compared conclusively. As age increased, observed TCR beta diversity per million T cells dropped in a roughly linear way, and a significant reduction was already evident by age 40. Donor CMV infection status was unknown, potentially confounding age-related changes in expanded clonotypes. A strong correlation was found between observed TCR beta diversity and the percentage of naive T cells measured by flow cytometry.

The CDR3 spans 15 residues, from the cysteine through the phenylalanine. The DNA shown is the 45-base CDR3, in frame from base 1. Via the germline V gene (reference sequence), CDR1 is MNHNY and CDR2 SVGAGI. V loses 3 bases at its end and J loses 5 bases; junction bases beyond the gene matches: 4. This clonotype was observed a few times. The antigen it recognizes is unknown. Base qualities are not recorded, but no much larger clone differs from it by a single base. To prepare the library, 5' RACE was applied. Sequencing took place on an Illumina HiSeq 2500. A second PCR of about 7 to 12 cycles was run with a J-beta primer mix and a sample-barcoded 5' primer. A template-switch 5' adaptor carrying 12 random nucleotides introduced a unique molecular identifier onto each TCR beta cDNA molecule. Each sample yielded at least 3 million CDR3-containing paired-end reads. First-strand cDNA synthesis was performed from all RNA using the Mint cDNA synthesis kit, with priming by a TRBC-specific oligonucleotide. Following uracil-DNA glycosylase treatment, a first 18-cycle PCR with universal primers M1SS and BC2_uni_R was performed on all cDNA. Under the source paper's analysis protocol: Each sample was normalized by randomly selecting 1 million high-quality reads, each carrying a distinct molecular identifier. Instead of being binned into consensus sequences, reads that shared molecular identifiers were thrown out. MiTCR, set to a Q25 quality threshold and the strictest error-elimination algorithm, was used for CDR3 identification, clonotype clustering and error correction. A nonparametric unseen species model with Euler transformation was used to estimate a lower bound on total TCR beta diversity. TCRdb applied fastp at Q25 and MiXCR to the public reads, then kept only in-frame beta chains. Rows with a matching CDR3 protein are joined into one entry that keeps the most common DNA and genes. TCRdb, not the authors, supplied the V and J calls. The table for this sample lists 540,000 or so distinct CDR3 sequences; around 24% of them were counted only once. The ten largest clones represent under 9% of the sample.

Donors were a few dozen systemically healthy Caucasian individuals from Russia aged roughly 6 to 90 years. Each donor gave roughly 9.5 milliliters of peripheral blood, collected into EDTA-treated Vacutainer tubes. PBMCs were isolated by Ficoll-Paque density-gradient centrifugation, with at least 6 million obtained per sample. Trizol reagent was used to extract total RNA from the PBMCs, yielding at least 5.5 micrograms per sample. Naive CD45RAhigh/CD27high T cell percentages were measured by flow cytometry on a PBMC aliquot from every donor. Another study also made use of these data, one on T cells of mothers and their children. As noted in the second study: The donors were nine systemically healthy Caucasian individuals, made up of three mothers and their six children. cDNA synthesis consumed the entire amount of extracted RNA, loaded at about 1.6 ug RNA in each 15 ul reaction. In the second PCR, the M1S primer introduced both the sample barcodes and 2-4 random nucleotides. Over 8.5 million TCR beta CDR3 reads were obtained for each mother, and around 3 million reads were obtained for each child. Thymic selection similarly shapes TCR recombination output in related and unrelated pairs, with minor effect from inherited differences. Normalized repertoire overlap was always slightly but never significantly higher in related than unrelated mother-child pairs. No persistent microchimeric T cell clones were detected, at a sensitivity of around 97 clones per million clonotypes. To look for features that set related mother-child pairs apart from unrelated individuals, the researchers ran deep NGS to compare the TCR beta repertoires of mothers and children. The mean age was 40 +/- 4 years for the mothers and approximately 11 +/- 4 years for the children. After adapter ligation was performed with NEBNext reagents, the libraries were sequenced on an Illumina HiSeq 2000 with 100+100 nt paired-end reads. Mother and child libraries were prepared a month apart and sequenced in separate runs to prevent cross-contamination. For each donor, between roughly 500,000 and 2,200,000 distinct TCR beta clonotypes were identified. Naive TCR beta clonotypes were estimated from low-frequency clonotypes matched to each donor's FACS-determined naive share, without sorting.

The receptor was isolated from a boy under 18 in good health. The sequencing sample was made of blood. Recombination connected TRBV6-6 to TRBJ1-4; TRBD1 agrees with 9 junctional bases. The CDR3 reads CASSYDGQGNEKLFF. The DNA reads TGTGCCAGCAGTTATGACGGACAGGGGAATGAAAAACTGTTTTTT.